The clone carrying this T cell receptor (beta chain) was detected once. This sample stems from a study of cytomegalovirus exposure and HLA in healthy donors. 13 Jbeta primers and 60 Vbeta primers were used for the PCR. Libraries were prepared by immunoSEQ multiplex PCR; TCRdb keeps only in-frame clonotypes and omits some of them. Of 220,000 or so clones in the sample, 82% were seen once. Germline-derived CDR1 and CDR2 are PRHDT and FYEKMQ (reference sequence). This CDR3 region has 17 residues. Sequences were obtained from PBMCs. V gene TRBV13 combines with J gene TRBJ2-5; TRBD2 aligns across 12 bases. The J call may be mistaken, given a closer DNA end match to TRBJ2-7. This TCR came from a woman aged 40 to 50 in good health and CMV-seronegative. The CDR3 DNA reads as TGTGCCAGCAGCTACGTTGGCCTAGCGGGAGGGTCCTACGAGCAGTACTTC. Translating it yields CASSYVGLAGGSYEQYF.